The 22 T cell receptor beta chains listed next were all sequenced from one sample in a study of T cells in Graves' hyperthyroidism and ophthalmopathy. TCR beta CDR3 sequences were amplified from RNA transcripts. A first-round RT-PCR of the TCR CDR3 used the HTBI primer set. TCRdb itself ran the multiplex PCR reads through MiXCR, one entry per CDR3 protein. Of approximately 400,000 distinct CDR3 sequences detected, approximately 15% appear once; the ten largest clones hold about 7.7%. Sequenced: blood. Every receptor here comes from a woman younger than 35 with Graves' hyperthyroidism.

This clonotype has at least ten counts. The chain is built from TRBV6-2 or TRBV6-3 and TRBJ2-7; 8 bases match TRBD2. Germline trimming cut 6 bases from V and 5 bases from J; bases unmatched to any gene: 12. The length of the CDR3 is 15 residues. Per the germline V gene, CDR1 is MNHEY and CDR2 is SVGEGT. In DNA, the CDR3 is TGTGCCAGCAGAGTTAGGGCAATTAGCGGGAACGAGCAGTACTTC. Translation gives CASRVRAISGNEQYF.

This clonotype showed up just a few times. The gene calls are TRBV6-5 and TRBJ2-5; 8 positions agree with TRBD2. Trimming at V came to 0 bases and at J to 4 bases, leaving 7 bases not matched to a gene. The V gene's germline CDR1 is MNHEY and CDR2 SVGAGI. The CDR3 spans 16 residues. CDR3 region: CASSYSGAGGPETQYF. DNA of the CDR3: TGTGCCAGCAGTTACTCGGGTGCGGGAGGACCAGAGACCCAGTACTTC.

This clonotype was seen many times. The chain recombines TRBV12-3 or TRBV12-4 with TRBJ1-1; D gene uncertain. The CDR3 has 13 residues. Trimming pared 3 bases from V and 5 bases from J, leaving 10 bases between. CDR3 protein: CASSFGLWTEAFF. CDR3 coding DNA: TGTGCCAGCAGTTTTGGGTTATGGACTGAAGCTTTCTTT.

In this sample, this clonotype turned up many times. V usage is TRBV30 and J usage is TRBJ1-1; tentative D call: TRBD1 (6 bases). Germline assignment: CDR1 GTSNPN and CDR2 SVGIG (reference sequence). This CDR3 comprises 15 residues. The V end was cut by 5 bases, the J end by 6 bases, with 22 bases between. CDR3 DNA sequence: TGTGCCTGGCTCCTTGTCCAGGGGATGAGGGCTGAAGCTTTCTTT. Translation gives CAWLLVQGMRAEAFF.

This clonotype was recorded many times. The J gene is TRBJ2-1, the V gene TRBV29-1, with TRBD2 identical over 8 bases. CDR3 length: 13 residues. Germline V gene sequence: CDR1 SQVTM, CDR2 ANQGSEA. Trimming removed 1 base from V and 9 bases from J; junction bases left unmatched: 5. The CDR3 bases are TGCAGCGTTGAAGCGGGGGGGCACGGTGAGCAGTTCTTC. Its protein is CSVEAGGHGEQFF.

This clonotype has at least ten counts. A junction end diverges from the germline sequence, so it may reflect a read error. J is TRBJ1-2 and V is TRBV12-3 or TRBV12-4; maybe TRBD1 (6 bases). The CDR3 is made up of 12 amino acids. CDR3: CASSLAGGGYTF. The CDR3 bases are TGTGCCAGCAGCTTAGCGGGGGGCGGCTACACCTTC.

The chain employs TRBV2 and TRBJ2-6; 12 bases agree with TRBD2. Germline V lookup: CDR1 SNHLY, CDR2 FYNNEI. There are 15 residues in the CDR3. V was pared by 5 bases and J by 5 bases, with 1 base of the junction left unmatched. The CDR3 region has the DNA TGTGCCAGCAGTTGGACTAGCGGGAGGGCCAACGTCCTGACTTTC. It codes for CASSWTSGRANVLTF.

The V call is TRBV4-1, the J call TRBJ2-1, with D tentatively TRBD1 or TRBD2 (6 bases each). The CDR3 is 13 amino acids. CDR1 is MGHRA and CDR2 is YSYEKL in the germline V gene. V shed 4 bases and J shed 10 bases, with 14 bases lying between them. CDR3 coding DNA: TGCGCCAGCAGCCGCCCCGGAGGGGGGGAGCAGTTCTTC. As protein: CASSRPGGGEQFF.

This clonotype was found many times. V usage is TRBV3-1 and J usage is TRBJ1-2, with TRBD1 matching over 8 bases. The junction had 9 bases not matched to a gene; V was cut back by 5 bases and J by 4 bases. The CDR3 is made up of 15 amino acids. CDR1 and CDR2 (germline): LGHDT, YNNKEL (reference sequence). The CDR3 region has the DNA TGTGCCAGCAGCTATCAGGGGGCTGGCTCCTATGGCTACACCTTC. It translates to CASSYQGAGSYGYTF.

This clonotype was counted at least ten times. The chain links TRBV24-1 to TRBJ2-1; TRBD2 matches 15 bases. Trimming cost V 5 bases and J 2 bases; bases outside gene matches: 9. The CDR3 has 19 residues. Germline V gene data show CDR1 as KGHDR and CDR2 as SFDVKD. CDR3 bases: TGTGCCACCAGTGGAAGGGGATGGACTAGCGGGAGGGCCTACAATGAGCAGTTCTTC. It yields the protein CATSGRGWTSGRAYNEQFF.

This clonotype was picked up many times. V gene TRBV5-5 combines with J gene TRBJ2-7, with TRBD1 identical over 10 bases. Trimming at V came to 0 bases and at J to 2 bases, leaving 2 bases not matched to a gene. The germline V gene encodes CDR1 SGHKS and CDR2 YYEKEE (reference sequence). The CDR3 totals 15 residues. Here the CDR3 DNA reads TGTGCCAGCAGCTTGGGAGGGACAGGGGCCTACGAGCAGTACTTC. It encodes CASSLGGTGAYEQYF.

The table lists this clonotype with a few counts. The chain combines TRBV6-1 with TRBJ1-2, with D unclear. This CDR3 comprises 14 residues. V lost 7 bases to trimming and J lost 2 bases, with 14 bases between them. Germline V gene sequence: CDR1 MNHNS, CDR2 SASEGT. The CDR3 coding sequence is TGTGCCAGCACGAGCTGGCGTTCAAACTATGGCTACACCTTC. Translated, it gives CASTSWRSNYGYTF.

There are many counts of this clonotype. This chain connects TRBV28 to TRBJ1-5; the D gene is possibly TRBD1 (5 bases). V dropped 2 bases and J dropped 0 bases, with 20 bases sitting between them. This CDR3 has 19 residues. Germline V lookup: CDR1 MDHEN, CDR2 SYDVKM. The CDR3 loop reads CASSLIEYRKYYSNQPQHF. The CDR3 DNA is TGTGCCAGCAGTTTAATCGAGTACAGGAAATATTATAGCAATCAGCCCCAGCATTTT.

This clonotype has ten or more counts. V is TRBV18 and J is TRBJ2-7; 9 bases agree with TRBD1. There are 13 residues in the CDR3. The ends lost 6 bases at V and 5 bases at J; junction bases unmatched: 5. Looked up from germline, CDR1 is KGHSH and CDR2 is LQKENI. The DNA of the CDR3 is TGTGCCAGCTCGCGAGGACAGGGGCACGAGCAGTACTTC. Protein sequence: CASSRGQGHEQYF.

The rearrangement links TRBV9 to TRBJ1-5; TRBD1 matches at 7 bases. CDR1 is SGDLS, CDR2 YYNGEE, per germline. The CDR3 is 12 amino acids. After removal of 9 bases from V and 4 bases from J, the junction contained 4 bases not matched to a gene. The CDR3 sequence is CATGTENQPQHF. Written as DNA, the CDR3 is TGTGCCACCGGGACAGAAAATCAGCCCCAGCATTTT.

This clonotype was seen many times. The chain couples TRBV30 to TRBJ1-4; 10 bases are shared with TRBD1. The CDR3 extends over 16 amino acids. Germline V CDR1 and CDR2: GTSNPN, SVGIG (reference sequence). V lost 1 base to trimming and J lost 6 bases; unmatched junction nucleotides: 8. The CDR3 here is CAWSDLDRGSDEKLFF. CDR3 nucleotides: TGTGCCTGGAGTGATCTGGACAGGGGGTCGGATGAAAAACTGTTTTTT.

This clonotype was found a few times. This chain links TRBV7-8 with TRBJ2-7, with 9 positions matching TRBD2. Losses at the gene ends were 4 bases for V and 6 bases for J; bases not matched to a gene: 7. The CDR3 loop spans 14 amino acids. Per the germline V gene, CDR1 is SGHVS and CDR2 is FQNEAQ. CDR3 nucleotides: TGTGCCAGCAGCTCCGGGGGCGGGGGGGGCGAGCAGTACTTC. It translates to CASSSGGGGGEQYF.

This clonotype was counted at least ten times. This rearrangement joins TRBV29-1 to TRBJ2-7; a weak D match, TRBD2 (5 bases). The germline gives CDR1 SQVTM, CDR2 ANQGSEA. The CDR3 sequence is 12 residues long. V was pared by 4 bases and J by 3 bases, with 10 bases between. CDR3 sequence (DNA): TGCAGCGTTGCAAGCGGATACTACGAGCAGTACTTC. It codes for CSVASGYYEQYF.

A remark on this clonotype: This sequence may be a read error, since a much larger clone differs from it by one base. J is TRBJ1-2 and V is TRBV12-3 or TRBV12-4; TRBD1 might be the D (5 bases). This CDR3 has 12 amino acids. The CDR3 DNA sequence: TGTGCCAGCAATAAACGGGGCCATGGCCACACCTTC. Translated: CASNKRGHGHTF.

This clonotype was seen ten or more times. The chain is built from TRBV6-1 and TRBJ1-2; D perhaps matches TRBD1 (5 bases). Trimming shortened V by 5 bases and J by 2 bases, and 15 bases separated the two germline ends. Germline V gene sequence: CDR1 MNHNS, CDR2 SASEGT. The CDR3 sequence is 15 residues long. The CDR3, as DNA: TGTGCCAGCAGTTACGATCTCAGGGAAAACTATGGCTACACCTTC. Residues: CASSYDLRENYGYTF.

This clonotype has a count of ten or more. This chain's CDR3 is CASSSTGTGASPLHF. CDR3 bases: TGTGCCAGCAGTTCGACCGGGACAGGGGCTTCACCCCTCCACTTT. V gene TRBV6-1 combines with J gene TRBJ1-6; 10 bases are shared with TRBD1. This CDR3 is 15 amino acids long. In germline, CDR1 is MNHNS, CDR2 SASEGT. The V and J ends lost 5 bases and 9 bases, in that order; junction bases with no gene match: 7.

Concerning this clonotype: Being one base from a much bigger clone, this may be a read error. The chain uses TRBV18 and TRBJ2-5; D remains unclear. CDR3 size: 11 residues. Looked up from germline, CDR1 is KGHSH and CDR2 is LQKENI. CDR3 in DNA: TGTGTCAGCTCTTCCCTCGAGACCCAGTACTTC. Its translation is CVSSSLETQYF.